This T cell receptor beta chain emerged from a study of blood T cell repertoires in COVID-19. The CDR3 runs to 16 residues. The V and J ends lost 0 bases and 4 bases, in that order; junction bases with no gene match: 3. The germline CDR1 and CDR2 sequences are ENHRY and SYGVKD. Sequencing used immunoSEQ multiplex PCR; TCRdb keeps in-frame clones, though not all of them. The sample has roughly 50,000 clones, 65% to 80% seen once. Sequencing was done on a sample of peripheral blood. The chain joins TRBV10-3 to TRBJ2-2; 9 nucleotides align to TRBD2. The clonotype was recovered from a human donor with active or convalescent COVID-19. The donor label of this sample is uncertain. The CDR3 sequence: CAISESLAGLTGELFF. Written as DNA, the CDR3 is TGTGCCATCAGTGAGTCGCTAGCGGGGCTCACCGGGGAGCTGTTTTTT.